The source of this T cell receptor beta chain is a study of blood T cells in healthy people across ages. Overall study results and limits: The unknown donor CMV status may have confounded expanded clonotype changes.

For this clonotype: The antigen is undetermined.

Each sample gave at least 6.5 million isolated PBMCs. This CDR3 region has 16 residues. V dropped 3 bases and J dropped 0 bases, with 9 bases sitting between them. The authors ran a second PCR of about 7 to 12 cycles using a sample-barcoded 5' primer and a J-beta primer mix. One entry per CDR3 protein, called by TCRdb with MiXCR from the 5' RACE reads. The profile shows about 1.4 million distinct CDR3 sequences, approximately 63% of them singletons. The chain uses TRBV12-3 or TRBV12-4 and TRBJ2-6; D tentatively fits TRBD1 or TRBD2 (5 bases each). Sample: blood. This receptor was obtained from a man aged 18 to 30 in good health. As DNA, the CDR3 is TGTGCCAGCAGTTTGCCCGGGACCTCTGGGGCCAACGTCCTGACTTTC. Residues: CASSLPGTSGANVLTF.